Sequencing of this TCR beta chain was carried out in a study of blood T cell repertoires in COVID-19. Study-level information: Acute and convalescent COVID-19 specimens originated in the United States, Italy and Spain. PBMCs, B-cell-depleted T cells, or T cells were the source of the cDNA or gDNA that made up the material.

Authors' methods: Quantification of nucleated cells was approximated via reference gene primer amplification. Some clones are missing from TCRdb's copy, which holds only in-frame ones; the method was immunoSEQ multiplex PCR. The V and J calls and clone size come from that table; D and trimming were worked out from the DNA. The sample lists 130,000 to 150,000 clones; about 87% were seen once. CDR1 is MNHEY and CDR2 is SVGAGI in the germline V gene. This CDR3 spans 13 amino acids. J gave up 5 bases and V 7 bases, and 5 bases lay outside the gene matches. This sequence joins TRBV6-5 and TRBJ1-5; 7 bases are shared with TRBD1. The specimen sequenced was peripheral blood. This TCR was sampled from a woman aged 45-60 years with acute or convalescent COVID-19. Here the CDR3 DNA reads TGTGCCAGCACCCAGGGGGTCGATCAGCCCCAGCATTTT. It specifies CASTQGVDQPQHF.